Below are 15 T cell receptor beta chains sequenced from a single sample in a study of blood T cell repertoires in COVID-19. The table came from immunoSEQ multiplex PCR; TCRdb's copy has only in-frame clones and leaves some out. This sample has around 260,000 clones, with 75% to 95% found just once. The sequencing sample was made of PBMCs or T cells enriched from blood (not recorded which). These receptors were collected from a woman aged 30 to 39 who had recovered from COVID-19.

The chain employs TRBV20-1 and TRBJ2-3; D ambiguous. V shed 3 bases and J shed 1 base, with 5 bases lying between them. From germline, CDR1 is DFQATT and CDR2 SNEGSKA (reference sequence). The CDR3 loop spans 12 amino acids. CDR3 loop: CSASRGTDTQYF. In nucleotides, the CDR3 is TGCAGTGCTAGTCGGGGCACAGATACGCAGTATTTT.

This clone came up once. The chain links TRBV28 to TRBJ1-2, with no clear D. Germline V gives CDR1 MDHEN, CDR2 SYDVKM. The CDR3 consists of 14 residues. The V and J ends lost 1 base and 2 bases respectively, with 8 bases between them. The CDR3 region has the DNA TGTGCCAGCAGTTTATTTGGAGAGAACTATGGCTACACCTTC. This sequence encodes CASSLFGENYGYTF.

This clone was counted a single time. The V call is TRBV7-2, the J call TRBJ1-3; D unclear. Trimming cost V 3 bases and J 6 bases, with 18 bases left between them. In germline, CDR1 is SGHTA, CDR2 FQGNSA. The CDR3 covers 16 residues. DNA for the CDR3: TGTGCCAGCAGCTTTAGTCCTGCCAATCCCTCAAACACCATATATTTT. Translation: CASSFSPANPSNTIYF.

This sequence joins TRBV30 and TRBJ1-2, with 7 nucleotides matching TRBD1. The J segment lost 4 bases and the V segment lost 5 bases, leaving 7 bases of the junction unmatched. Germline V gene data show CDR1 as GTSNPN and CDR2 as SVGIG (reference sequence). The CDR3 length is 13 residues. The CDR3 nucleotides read TGTGCCTGGTACAGGGGCGAATTCTATGGCTACACCTTC. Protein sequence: CAWYRGEFYGYTF.

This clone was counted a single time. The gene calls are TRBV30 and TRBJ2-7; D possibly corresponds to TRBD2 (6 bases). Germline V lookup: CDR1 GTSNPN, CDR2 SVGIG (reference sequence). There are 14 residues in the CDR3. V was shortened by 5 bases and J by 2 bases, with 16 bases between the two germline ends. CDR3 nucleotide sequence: TGTGCCTGGCGACCGGGACTGGCTACCTACGAGCAGTACTTC. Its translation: CAWRPGLATYEQYF.

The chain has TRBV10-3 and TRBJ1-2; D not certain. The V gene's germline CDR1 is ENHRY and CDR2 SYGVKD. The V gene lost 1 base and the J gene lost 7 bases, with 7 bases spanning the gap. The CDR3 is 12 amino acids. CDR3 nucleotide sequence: TGTGCCATCAGTGAGTTGGAGGTTGGCTACACCTTC. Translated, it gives CAISELEVGYTF.

The CDR3 region is CASSYPGGAANSPLHF. The CDR3 DNA is TGTGCCAGCAGCTACCCGGGGGGGGCAGCAAATTCACCCCTCCACTTT. The chain carries TRBV5-6 and TRBJ1-6; D is perhaps TRBD1 (6 bases). The germline gives CDR1 SGHDT, CDR2 YYEEEE. The CDR3 contains 16 residues. V was cut by 3 bases and J by 7 bases, with 17 bases left in between.

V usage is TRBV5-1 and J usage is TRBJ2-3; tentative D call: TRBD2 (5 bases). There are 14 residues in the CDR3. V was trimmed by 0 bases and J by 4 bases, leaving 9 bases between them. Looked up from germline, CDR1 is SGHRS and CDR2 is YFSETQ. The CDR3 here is CASSLGGFPDTQYF. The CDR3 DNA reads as TGCGCCAGCAGCTTGGGAGGGTTCCCAGATACGCAGTATTTT.

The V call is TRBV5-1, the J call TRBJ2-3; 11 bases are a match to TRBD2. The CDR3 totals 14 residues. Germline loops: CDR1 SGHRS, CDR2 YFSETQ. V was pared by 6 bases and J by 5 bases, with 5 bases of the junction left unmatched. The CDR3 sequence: CASTGTSGKDTQYF. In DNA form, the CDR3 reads TGCGCCAGCACCGGGACTAGCGGTAAAGATACGCAGTATTTT. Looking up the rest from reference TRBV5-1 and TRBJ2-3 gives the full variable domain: KAGVTQTPRYLIKTRGQQVTLSCSPISGHRSVSWYQQTPGQGLQFLFEYFSETQRNKGNFPGRFSGRQFSNSRSEMNVSTLELGDSALYLCASTGTSGKDTQYFGPGTRLTVL.

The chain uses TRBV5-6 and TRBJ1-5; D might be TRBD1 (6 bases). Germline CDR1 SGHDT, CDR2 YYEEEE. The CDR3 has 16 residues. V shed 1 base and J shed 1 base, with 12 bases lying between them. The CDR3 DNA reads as TGTGCCAGCAGCTTGAGAGGGGGTGGGAGCAATCAGCCCCAGCATTTT. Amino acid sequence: CASSLRGGGSNQPQHF.

CDR3 in DNA: TGTGCCAGCTGGTCCGCAACAGGTTCCTACGAGCAGTACTTC. Translation gives CASWSATGSYEQYF. The V gene is TRBV6-5, the J gene TRBJ2-7; the D gene is possibly TRBD1 (5 bases). The CDR3 spans 14 residues. Trimming stripped 8 bases from V and 1 base from J, with 15 bases between. Germline V gene lookup returns CDR1 MNHEY and CDR2 SVGAGI.

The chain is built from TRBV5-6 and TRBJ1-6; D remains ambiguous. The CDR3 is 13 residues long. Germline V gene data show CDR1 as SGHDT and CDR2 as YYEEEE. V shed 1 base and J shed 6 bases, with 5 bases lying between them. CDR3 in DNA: TGTGCCAGCAGCTTGAGCACTAATTCACCCCTCCACTTT. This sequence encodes CASSLSTNSPLHF.

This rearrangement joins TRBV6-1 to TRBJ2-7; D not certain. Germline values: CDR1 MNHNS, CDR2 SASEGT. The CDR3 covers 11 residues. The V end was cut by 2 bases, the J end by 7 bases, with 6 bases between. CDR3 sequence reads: CASSELSEQYF. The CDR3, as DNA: TGTGCCAGCAGTGAATTGTCGGAGCAGTACTTC.

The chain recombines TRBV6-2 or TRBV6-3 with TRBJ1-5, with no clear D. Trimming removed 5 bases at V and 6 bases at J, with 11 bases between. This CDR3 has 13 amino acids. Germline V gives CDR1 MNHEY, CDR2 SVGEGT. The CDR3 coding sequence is TGTGCCAGCAGTCTAATAGGGAGTCAGCCCCAGCATTTT. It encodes CASSLIGSQPQHF.

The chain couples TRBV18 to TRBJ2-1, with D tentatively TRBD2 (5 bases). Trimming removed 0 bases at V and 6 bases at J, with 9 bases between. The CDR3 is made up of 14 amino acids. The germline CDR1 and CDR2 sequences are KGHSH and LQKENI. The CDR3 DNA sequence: TGTGCCAGCTCACCACCCCTAGCTCCCAATGAGCAGTTCTTC. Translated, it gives CASSPPLAPNEQFF.